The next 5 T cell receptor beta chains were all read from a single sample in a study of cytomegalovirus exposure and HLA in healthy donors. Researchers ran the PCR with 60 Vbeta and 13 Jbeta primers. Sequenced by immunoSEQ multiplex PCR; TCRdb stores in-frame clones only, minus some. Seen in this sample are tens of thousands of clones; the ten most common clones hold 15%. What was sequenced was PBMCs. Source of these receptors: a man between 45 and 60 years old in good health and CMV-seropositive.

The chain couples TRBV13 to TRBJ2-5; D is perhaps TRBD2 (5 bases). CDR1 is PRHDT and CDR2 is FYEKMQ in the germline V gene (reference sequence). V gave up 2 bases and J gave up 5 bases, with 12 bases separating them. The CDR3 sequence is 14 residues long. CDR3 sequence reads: CASSLRAEEETQYF. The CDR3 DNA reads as TGTGCCAGCAGCTTACGGGCGGAGGAGGAGACCCAGTACTTC.

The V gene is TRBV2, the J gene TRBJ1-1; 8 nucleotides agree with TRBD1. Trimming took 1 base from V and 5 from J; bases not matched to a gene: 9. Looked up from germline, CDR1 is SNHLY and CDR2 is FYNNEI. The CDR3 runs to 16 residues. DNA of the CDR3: TGTGCCAGCAGTGAAGTACCCCAGGGGGCACAGACTGAAGCTTTCTTT. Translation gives CASSEVPQGAQTEAFF.

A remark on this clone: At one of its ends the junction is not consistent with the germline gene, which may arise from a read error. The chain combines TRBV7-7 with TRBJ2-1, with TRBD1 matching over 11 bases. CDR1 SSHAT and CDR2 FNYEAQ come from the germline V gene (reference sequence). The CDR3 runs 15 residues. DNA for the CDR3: TGTGCTAGCAGCTTACTAGGACAGGGGGCATATGAGCAGTTCTTC. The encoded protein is CASSLLGQGAYEQFF.

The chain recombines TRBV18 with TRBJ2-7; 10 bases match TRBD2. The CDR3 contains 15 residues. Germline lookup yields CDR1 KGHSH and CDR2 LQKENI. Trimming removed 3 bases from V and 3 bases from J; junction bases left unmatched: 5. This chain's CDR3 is CASSPLAGVFYEQYF. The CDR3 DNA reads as TGTGCCAGCTCACCTCTAGCGGGAGTTTTCTACGAGCAGTACTTC.

The CDR3 DNA sequence: TGTGCCAGCAGCGCGCTATACAGGGGGCCGAACTATGGCTACACCTTC. Translated, it gives CASSALYRGPNYGYTF. This rearrangement joins TRBV7-6 to TRBJ1-2; 9 nucleotides align to TRBD1. CDR3 length: 16 residues. With 5 bases clipped from V and 2 bases from J, the junction kept 9 bases outside the gene matches. Looked up from germline, CDR1 is SGHVS and CDR2 is FNYEAQ.